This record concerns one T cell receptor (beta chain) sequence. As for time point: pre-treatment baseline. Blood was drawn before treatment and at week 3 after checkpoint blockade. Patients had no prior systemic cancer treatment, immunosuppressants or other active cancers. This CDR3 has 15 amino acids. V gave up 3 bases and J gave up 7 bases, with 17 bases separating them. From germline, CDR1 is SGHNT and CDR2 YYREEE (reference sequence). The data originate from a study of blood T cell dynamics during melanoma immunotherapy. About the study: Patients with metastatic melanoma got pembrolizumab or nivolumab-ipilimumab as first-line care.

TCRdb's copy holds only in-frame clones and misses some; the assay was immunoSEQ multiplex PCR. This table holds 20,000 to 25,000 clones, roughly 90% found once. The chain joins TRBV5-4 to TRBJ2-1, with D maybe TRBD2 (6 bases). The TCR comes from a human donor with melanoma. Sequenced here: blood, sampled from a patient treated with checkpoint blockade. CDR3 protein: CASSSDSGGANEQFF. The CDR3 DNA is TGTGCCAGCAGCTCCGATAGCGGAGGGGCAAATGAGCAGTTCTTC.